This T cell receptor (beta chain) was sequenced in a study of cytotoxic CD8 clonotypes in ibrutinib-treated CLL. General observations from the study: Sustained-remission and progressing patients were not sampled at matched times. Higher circulating CD8+ T-cell counts strongly accompanied higher baseline clonality, above age-matched healthy donors.

Only in-frame clones appear in the TCRdb table, and some are missing; sequencing was by immunoSEQ multiplex PCR. The sample has 43,000 or so clones; 50% to 75% are singletons. Comments on this clone: Its target is not known.

Cryopreserved PBMCs provided approximately 1.9 micrograms of genomic DNA for the TCR beta libraries. The CDR3 length is 13 residues. V lost 3 bases, J lost 5 bases, and 9 bases lay in between. Germline lookup yields CDR1 SGHTA and CDR2 FQGNSA. This chain links TRBV7-2 with TRBJ2-3; the D is unclear. The receptor was isolated from a human donor with chronic lymphocytic leukemia. Sample: PBMCs, taken after 24 months of ibrutinib treatment. The CDR3 sequence: CASSFRVRDTQYF. CDR3 in DNA: TGTGCCAGCAGCTTCAGAGTTAGAGATACGCAGTATTTT.